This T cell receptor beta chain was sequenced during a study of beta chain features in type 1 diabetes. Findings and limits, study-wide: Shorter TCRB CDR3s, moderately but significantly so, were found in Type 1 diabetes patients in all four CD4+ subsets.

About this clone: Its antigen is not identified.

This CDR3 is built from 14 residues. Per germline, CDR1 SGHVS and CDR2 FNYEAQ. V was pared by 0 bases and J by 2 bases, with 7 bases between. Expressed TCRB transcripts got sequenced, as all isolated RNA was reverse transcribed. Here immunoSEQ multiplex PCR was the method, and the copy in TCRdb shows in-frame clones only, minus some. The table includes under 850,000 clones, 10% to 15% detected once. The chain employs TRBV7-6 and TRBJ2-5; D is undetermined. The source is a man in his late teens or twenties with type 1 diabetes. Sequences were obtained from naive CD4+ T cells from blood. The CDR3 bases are TGTGCCAGCAGCTTAGCGAACATTCAAGAGACCCAGTACTTC. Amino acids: CASSLANIQETQYF.